This TCR beta chain emerged from a study of blood T cell repertoires in COVID-19. The ends were cut back, 1 base at V and 4 bases at J, with 7 bases in the middle. In germline, CDR1 is SGHAT, CDR2 FQDESV (reference sequence). The CDR3 is 13 amino acids. The assay was immunoSEQ multiplex PCR, and TCRdb's table has in-frame clones only and misses some. This sample has just over 300,000 clones, with nearly 90% found just once. The chain has TRBV11-1 and TRBJ1-1, with D hard to call. The specimen was PBMCs or T cells enriched from blood (not recorded which). The clonotype was recovered from a woman aged 18-29 years with acute COVID-19. The CDR3 loop is CASSLEWSTEAFF. For the CDR3, the DNA is TGTGCCAGCAGCTTAGAATGGAGCACTGAAGCTTTCTTT.